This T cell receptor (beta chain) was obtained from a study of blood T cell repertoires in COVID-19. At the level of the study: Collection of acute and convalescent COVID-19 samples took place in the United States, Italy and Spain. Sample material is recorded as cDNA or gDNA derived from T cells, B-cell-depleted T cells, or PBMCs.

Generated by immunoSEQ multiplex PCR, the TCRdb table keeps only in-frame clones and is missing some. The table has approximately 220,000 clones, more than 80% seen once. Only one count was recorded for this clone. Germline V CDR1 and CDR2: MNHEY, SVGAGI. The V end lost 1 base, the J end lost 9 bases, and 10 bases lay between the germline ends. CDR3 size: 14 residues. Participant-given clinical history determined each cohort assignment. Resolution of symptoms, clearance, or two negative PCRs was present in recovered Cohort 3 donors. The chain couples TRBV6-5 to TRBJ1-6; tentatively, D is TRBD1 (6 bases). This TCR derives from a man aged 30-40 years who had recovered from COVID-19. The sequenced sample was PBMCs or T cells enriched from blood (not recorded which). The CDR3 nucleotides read TGTGCCAGCAGTTACTTTTCAGGGGCTTCACCCCTCCACTTT. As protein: CASSYFSGASPLHF.